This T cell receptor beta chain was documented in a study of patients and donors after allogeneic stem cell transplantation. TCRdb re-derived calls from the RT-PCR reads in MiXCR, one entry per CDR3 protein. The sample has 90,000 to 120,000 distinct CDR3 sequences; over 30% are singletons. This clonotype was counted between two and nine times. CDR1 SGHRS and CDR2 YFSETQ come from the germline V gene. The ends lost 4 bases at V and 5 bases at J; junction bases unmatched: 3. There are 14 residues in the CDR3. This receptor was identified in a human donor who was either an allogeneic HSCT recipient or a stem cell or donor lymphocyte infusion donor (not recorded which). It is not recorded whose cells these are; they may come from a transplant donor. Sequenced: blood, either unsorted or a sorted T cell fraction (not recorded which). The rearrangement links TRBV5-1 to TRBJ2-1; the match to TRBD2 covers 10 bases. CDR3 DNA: TGCGCCAGCAGCCTACTAGCGGGAAACAATGAGCAGTTCTTC. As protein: CASSLLAGNNEQFF.